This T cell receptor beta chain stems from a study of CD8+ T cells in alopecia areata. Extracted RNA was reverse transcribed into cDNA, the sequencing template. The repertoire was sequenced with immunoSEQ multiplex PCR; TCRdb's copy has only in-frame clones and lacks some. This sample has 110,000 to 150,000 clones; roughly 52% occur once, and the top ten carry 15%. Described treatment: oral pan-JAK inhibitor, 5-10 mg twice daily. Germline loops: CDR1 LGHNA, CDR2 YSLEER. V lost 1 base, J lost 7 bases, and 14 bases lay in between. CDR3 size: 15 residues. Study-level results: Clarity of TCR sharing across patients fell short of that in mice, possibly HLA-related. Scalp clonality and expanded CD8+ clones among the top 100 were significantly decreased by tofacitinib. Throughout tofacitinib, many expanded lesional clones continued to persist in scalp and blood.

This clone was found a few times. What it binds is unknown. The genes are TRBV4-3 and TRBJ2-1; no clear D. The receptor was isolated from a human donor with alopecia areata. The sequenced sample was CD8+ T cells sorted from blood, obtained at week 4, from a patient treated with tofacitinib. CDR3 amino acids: CASSQVFSSRNEQFF. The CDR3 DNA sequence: TGCGCCAGCAGCCAAGTCTTCAGTTCCCGGAATGAGCAGTTCTTC.